This record concerns one TCR beta chain sequence. Assay used: immunoSEQ multiplex PCR; TCRdb lists only in-frame clones, some missing. The table includes a few hundred thousand clones, approximately 89% detected once. The CDR3 runs to 16 residues. Germline CDR1 and CDR2: SNHLY and FYNNEI. V shed 5 bases, J shed 2 bases, and the junction held 9 bases outside the gene matches. Self-reported history from a screening survey and questionnaire set each donor's cohort. Donors in Cohort 3 who had recovered were those with two negative PCRs, healthcare professional clearance, or resolution of their symptoms. The data stem from a study of blood T cell repertoires in COVID-19. Study summary: The samples span acute and convalescent COVID-19 from the United States, Italy and Spain. T cells, B-cell-depleted T cells, or PBMCs supplied cDNA or gDNA.

V gene TRBV2 combines with J gene TRBJ2-3, with TRBD1 identical over 8 bases. Input material: PBMCs or T cells enriched from blood (not recorded which). The receptor was isolated from a woman in her sixties who had recovered from COVID-19. The CDR3 coding sequence is TGTGCCAGCAGTCCCAGGGGGCGAATGATCACAGATACGCAGTATTTT. It yields the protein CASSPRGRMITDTQYF.